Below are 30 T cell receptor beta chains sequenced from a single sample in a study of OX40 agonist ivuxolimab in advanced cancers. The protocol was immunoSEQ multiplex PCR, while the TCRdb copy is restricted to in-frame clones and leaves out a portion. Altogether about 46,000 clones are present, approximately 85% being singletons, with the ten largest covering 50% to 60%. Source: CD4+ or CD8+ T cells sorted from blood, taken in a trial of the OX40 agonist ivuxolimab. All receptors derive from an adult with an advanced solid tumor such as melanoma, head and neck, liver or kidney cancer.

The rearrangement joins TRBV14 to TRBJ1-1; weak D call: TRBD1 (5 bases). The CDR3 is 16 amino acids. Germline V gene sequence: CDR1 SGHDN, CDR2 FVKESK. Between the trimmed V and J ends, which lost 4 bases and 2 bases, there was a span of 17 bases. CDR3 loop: CASSRHSGSPNTEAFF. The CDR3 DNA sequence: TGTGCCAGCAGCCGACACTCAGGGTCCCCAAACACTGAAGCTTTCTTT.

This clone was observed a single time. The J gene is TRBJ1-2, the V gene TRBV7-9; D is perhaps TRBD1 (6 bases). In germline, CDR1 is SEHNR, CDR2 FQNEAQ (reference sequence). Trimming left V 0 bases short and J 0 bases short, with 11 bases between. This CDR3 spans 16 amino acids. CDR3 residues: CASSLAQGGPNYGYTF. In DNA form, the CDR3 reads TGTGCCAGCAGCTTAGCGCAAGGGGGGCCTAACTATGGCTACACCTTC.

Here the CDR3 reads CASSETNEAFF. DNA for the CDR3: TGTGCCAGCAGTGAGACAAATGAAGCTTTCTTT. The chain is built from TRBV2 and TRBJ1-1; D remains unclear. The CDR3 length is 11 residues. Germline CDR1 reads SNHLY; CDR2 reads FYNNEI. V lost 3 bases and J lost 7, with 6 bases in between.

This CDR3 is CAARGQNQPQHF. The CDR3 DNA reads TGTGCCGCAAGGGGGCAAAATCAGCCCCAGCATTTT. The V gene is TRBV19, the J gene TRBJ1-5; 7 nucleotides line up with TRBD1. V shed 11 bases and J 4 bases; nucleotides not matched to a gene: 5. CDR1 is LNHDA, CDR2 SQIVND, per germline (reference sequence). The CDR3 length is 12 residues. The variable domain in full, with the rest retrieved from reference TRBV19 and TRBJ1-5, is DGGITQSPKYLFRKEGQNVTLSCEQNLNHDAMYWYRQDPGQGLRLIYYSQIVNDFQKGDIAEGYSVSREKKESFPLTVTSAQKNPTAFYLCAARGQNQPQHFGDGTRLSIL.

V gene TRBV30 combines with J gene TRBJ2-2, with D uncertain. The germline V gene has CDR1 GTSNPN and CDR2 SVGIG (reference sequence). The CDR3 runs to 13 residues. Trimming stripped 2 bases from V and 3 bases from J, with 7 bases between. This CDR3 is CAWSFYDTGELFF. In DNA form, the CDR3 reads TGTGCCTGGAGTTTTTACGACACCGGGGAGCTGTTTTTT.

The CDR3 loop reads CASSERENTEAFF. The CDR3 DNA follows: TGTGCCAGCAGTGAACGGGAGAACACTGAAGCTTTCTTT. The chain links TRBV6-1 to TRBJ1-1, with no clear D. Per germline, CDR1 MNHNS and CDR2 SASEGT. Trimming stripped 2 bases from V and 1 base from J, with 5 bases between. CDR3 length equals 13 residues.

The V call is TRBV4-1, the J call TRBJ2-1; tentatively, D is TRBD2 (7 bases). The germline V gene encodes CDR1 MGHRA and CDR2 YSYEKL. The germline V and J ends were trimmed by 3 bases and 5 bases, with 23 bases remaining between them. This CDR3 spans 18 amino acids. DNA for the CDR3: TGCGCCAGCAGCCACCCGGGGGGTGGCGGGACACCAAACAATGAGCAGTTCTTC. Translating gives CASSHPGGGGTPNNEQFF.

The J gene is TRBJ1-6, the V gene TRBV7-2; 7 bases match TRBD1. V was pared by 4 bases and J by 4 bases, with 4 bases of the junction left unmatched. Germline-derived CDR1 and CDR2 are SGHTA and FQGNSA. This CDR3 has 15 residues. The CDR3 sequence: CASSSGTVYNSPLHF. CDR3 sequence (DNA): TGTGCCAGCAGCTCCGGGACAGTTTATAATTCACCCCTCCACTTT.

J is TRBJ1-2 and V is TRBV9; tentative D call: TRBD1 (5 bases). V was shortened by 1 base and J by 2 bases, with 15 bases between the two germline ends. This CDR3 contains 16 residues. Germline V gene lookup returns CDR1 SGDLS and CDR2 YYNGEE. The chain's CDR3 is CASSVTRETENYGYTF. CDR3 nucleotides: TGTGCCAGCAGCGTAACCCGAGAGACAGAGAACTATGGCTACACCTTC. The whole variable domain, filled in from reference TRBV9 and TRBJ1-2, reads DSGVTQTPKHLITATGQRVTLRCSPRSGDLSVYWYQQSLDQGLQFLIQYYNGEERAKGNILERFSAQQFPDLHSELNLSSLELGDSALYFCASSVTRETENYGYTFGSGTRLTVV.

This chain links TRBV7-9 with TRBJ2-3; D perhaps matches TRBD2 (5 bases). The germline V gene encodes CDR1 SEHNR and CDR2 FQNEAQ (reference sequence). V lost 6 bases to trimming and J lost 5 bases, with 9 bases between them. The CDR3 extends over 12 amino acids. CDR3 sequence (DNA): TGTGCCAGCAGGGGAGAGGGAGATACGCAGTATTTT. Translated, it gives CASRGEGDTQYF.

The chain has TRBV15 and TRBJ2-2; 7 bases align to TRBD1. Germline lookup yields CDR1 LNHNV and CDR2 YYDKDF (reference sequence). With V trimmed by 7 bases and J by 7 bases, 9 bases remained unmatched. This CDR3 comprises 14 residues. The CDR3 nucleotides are TGTGCCACCATCAACAGGGGCGAAGGCGGGGAGCTGTTTTTT. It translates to CATINRGEGGELFF. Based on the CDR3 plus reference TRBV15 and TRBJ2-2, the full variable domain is DAMVIQNPRYQVTQFGKPVTLSCSQTLNHNVMYWYQQKSSQAPKLLFHYYDKDFNNEADTPDNFQSRRPNTSFCFLDIRSPGLGDTAMYLCATINRGEGGELFFGEGSRLTVL.

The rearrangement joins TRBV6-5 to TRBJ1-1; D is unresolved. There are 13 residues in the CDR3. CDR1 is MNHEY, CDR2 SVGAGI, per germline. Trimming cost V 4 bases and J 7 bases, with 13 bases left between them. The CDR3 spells CASSSGSVFEAFF. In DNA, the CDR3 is TGTGCCAGCAGTTCCGGGTCAGTCTTTGAAGCTTTCTTT.

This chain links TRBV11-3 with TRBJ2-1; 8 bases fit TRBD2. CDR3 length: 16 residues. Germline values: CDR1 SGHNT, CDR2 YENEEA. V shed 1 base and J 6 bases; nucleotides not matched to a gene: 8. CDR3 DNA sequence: TGTGCCAGCAGCTTAGTGGTTCTAGCGGGTTCCAATGAGCAGTTCTTC. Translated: CASSLVVLAGSNEQFF.

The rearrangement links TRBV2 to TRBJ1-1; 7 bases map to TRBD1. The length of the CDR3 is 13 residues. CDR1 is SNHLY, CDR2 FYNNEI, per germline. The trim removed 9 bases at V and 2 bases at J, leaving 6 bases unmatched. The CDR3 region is CAREGQPNTEAFF. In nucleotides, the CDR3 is TGTGCCAGGGAGGGACAGCCTAACACTGAAGCTTTCTTT.

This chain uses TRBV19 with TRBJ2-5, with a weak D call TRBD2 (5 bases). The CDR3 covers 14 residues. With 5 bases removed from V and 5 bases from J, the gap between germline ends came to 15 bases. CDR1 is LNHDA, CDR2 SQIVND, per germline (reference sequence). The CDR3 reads CASSFPGNLETQYF. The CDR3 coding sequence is TGTGCCAGTAGTTTTCCGGGGAATCTTGAGACCCAGTACTTC.

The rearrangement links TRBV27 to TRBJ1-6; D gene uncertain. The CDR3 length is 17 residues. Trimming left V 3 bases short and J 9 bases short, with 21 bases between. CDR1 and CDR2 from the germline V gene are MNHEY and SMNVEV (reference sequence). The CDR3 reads CASSFLSLAGVGSPLHF. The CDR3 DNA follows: TGTGCCAGCAGTTTTCTTTCTTTGGCGGGTGTAGGTTCACCCCTCCACTTT.

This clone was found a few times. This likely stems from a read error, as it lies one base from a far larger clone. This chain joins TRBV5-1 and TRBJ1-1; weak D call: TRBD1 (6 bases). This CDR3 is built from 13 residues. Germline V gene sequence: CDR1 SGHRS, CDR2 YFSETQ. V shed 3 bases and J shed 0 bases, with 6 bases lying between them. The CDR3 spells CASSWTVNTEAFF. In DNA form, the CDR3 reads TGCGCCAGCAGCTGGACAGTGAACACTGAAGCTTTCTTT.

The CDR3 region has the DNA TGTGCCAGCAGCCTACTACGGGGTAGCGCCCCCTACAATGAGCAGTTCTTC. Amino acid sequence: CASSLLRGSAPYNEQFF. The chain couples TRBV7-8 to TRBJ2-1, with D possibly matching TRBD2 (5 bases). V lost 5 bases and J lost 2, with 19 bases in between. Looked up from germline, CDR1 is SGHVS and CDR2 is FQNEAQ. The CDR3 is 17 amino acids. The variable domain in full, completed from reference TRBV7-8 and TRBJ2-1, reads GAGVSQSPRYKVAKRGQDVALRCDPISGHVSLFWYQQALGQGPEFLTYFQNEAQLDKSGLPSDRFFAERPEGSVSTLKIQRTQQEDSAVYLCASSLLRGSAPYNEQFFGPGTRLTVL.

The CDR3 spells CASSQTMNTEAFF. The CDR3 DNA sequence: TGCGCCAGCAGCCAAACCATGAACACTGAAGCTTTCTTT. The chain recombines TRBV4-3 with TRBJ1-1, with unresolved D. Trimming stripped 2 bases from V and 0 bases from J, with 4 bases between. Germline CDR1 and CDR2: LGHNA and YSLEER. The CDR3 has 13 amino acids.

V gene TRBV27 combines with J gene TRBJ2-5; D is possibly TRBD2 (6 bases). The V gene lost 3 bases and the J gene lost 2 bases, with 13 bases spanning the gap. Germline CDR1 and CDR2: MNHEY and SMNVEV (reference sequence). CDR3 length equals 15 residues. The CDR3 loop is CASSFEGRQQETQYF. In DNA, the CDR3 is TGTGCCAGCAGTTTTGAGGGGAGGCAGCAAGAGACCCAGTACTTC.

CDR3 DNA: TGTGCCAGCAGTTTATACGGCAATGATCAGCCCCAGCATTTT. Translated: CASSLYGNDQPQHF. The V gene is TRBV28, the J gene TRBJ1-5; D gene ambiguous. V lost 1 base and J 5 bases, leaving 9 bases between the germline ends. The CDR3 has 14 amino acids. Germline CDR1 MDHEN, CDR2 SYDVKM.

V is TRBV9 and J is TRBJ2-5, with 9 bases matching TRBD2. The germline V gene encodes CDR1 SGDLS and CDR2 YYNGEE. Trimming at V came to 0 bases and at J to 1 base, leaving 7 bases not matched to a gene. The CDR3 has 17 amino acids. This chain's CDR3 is CASSVGLAGTSQETQYF. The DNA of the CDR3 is TGTGCCAGCAGCGTAGGGCTAGCGGGGACCAGCCAAGAGACCCAGTACTTC.

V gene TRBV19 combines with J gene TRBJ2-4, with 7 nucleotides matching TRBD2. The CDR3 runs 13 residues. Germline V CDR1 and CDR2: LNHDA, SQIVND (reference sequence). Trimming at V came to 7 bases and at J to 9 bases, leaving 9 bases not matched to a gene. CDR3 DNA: TGTGCCAGTACCCGGGGGGACGGGGGCATTCAGTACTTC. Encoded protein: CASTRGDGGIQYF.

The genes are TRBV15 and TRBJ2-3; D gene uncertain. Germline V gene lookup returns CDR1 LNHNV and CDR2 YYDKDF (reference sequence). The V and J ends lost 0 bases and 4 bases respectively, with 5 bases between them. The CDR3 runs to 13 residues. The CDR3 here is CATSRDLSDTQYF. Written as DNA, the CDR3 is TGTGCCACCAGCAGAGACCTATCAGATACGCAGTATTTT.

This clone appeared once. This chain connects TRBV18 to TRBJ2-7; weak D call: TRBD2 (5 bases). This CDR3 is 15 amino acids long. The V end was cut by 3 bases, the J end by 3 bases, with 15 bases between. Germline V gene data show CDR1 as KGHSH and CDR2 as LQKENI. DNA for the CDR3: TGTGCCAGCTCACCCGGGGTGCCCGCGTACTACGAGCAGTACTTC. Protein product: CASSPGVPAYYEQYF.

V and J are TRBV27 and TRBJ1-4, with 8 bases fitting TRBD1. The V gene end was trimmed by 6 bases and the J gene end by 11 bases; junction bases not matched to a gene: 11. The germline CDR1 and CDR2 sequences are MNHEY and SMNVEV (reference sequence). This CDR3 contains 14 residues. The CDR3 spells CASSIRDRWGKLFF. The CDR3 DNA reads TGTGCCAGCAGCATCCGGGACAGGTGGGGGAAACTGTTTTTT.

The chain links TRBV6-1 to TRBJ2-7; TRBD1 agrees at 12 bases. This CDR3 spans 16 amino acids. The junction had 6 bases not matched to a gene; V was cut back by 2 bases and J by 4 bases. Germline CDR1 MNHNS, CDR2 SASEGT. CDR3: CASSETGTGGLYEQYF. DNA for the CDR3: TGTGCCAGCAGTGAAACCGGGACAGGGGGCTTATACGAGCAGTACTTC.

CDR3 coding DNA: TGTGCCAGCTCCCAACGACAGGGGCAAGAGACCCAGTACTTC. This codes for CASSQRQGQETQYF. The chain carries TRBV18 and TRBJ2-5; the match to TRBD1 covers 8 bases. This CDR3 spans 14 amino acids. Germline CDR1 reads KGHSH; CDR2 reads LQKENI. The trim removed 6 bases at V and 2 bases at J, leaving 5 bases unmatched.

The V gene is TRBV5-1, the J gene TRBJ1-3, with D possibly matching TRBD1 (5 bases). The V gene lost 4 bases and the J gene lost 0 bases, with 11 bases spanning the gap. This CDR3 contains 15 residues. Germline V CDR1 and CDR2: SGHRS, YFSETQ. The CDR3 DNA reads TGCGCCAGCAGCCCGACAGTCGGCTCTGGAAACACCATATATTTT. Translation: CASSPTVGSGNTIYF. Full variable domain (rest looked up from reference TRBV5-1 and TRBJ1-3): KAGVTQTPRYLIKTRGQQVTLSCSPISGHRSVSWYQQTPGQGLQFLFEYFSETQRNKGNFPGRFSGRQFSNSRSEMNVSTLELGDSALYLCASSPTVGSGNTIYFGEGSWLTVV.

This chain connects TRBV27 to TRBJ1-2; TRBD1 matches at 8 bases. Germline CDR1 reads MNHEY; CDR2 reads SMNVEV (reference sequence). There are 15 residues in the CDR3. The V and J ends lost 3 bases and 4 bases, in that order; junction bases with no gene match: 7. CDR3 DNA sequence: TGTGCCAGCAGTTTTTCCCGGACAGGGATCTATGGCTACACCTTC. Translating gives CASSFSRTGIYGYTF.